The rows below give T cell receptor beta chains drawn from one sample of a study of blood T cell repertoires in COVID-19. Profiled with immunoSEQ multiplex PCR; TCRdb holds only in-frame clones, not every one. The sample holds 350,000 or so clones; roughly 88% are singletons and the top ten take 1.5% to 2%. Source material: peripheral blood. The receptors were gathered from a woman aged 25 to 39 with COVID-19, enrolled during active disease. CDR3s leave out the opening cysteine and the closing phenylalanine or tryptophan. Rows may omit the clone size; those that give it use once, few, many or a size class.

clone_size	v_call	cdr3_aa
.	TRBV7-9	ASSPFGAGGPDEQF
few	TRBV3-1/TRBV3-2	ASSQVGTGYSPLH
.	TRBV6-5	ASAPGGRFSPLH
.	TRBV6-5	ATLLGQGNYGYT
.	TRBV6-6	ASSYGRSRNTEAF
few	TRBV9	ASSVEGGNTIY
.	TRBV19	ATLGQGAGAANEKLF
.	TRBV7-9	ASSLASGQYTIY
.	TRBV18	ASSPQVPGGTDTQY
.	TRBV29-1	SVDLGGAF
.	TRBV30	AWAFGTGNYGYT
once	TRBV27	ASSTGEASSYNSPLH
.	TRBV2	ASSDEGYGYT
few	TRBV7-2	ASSFMSRQSEQF
.	TRBV6-2/TRBV6-3	ASSRGTEYHGYT
few	TRBV5-1	ASSLQEGYGYT
.	TRBV7-9	ASSPSNTGELF
.	TRBV2	ASSETGGRTEAF
.	TRBV6-1	ASSARTGTLLNTEAF
.	TRBV7-9	ASSLTGTGELF
.	TRBV18	ASSGPRETQY
.	TRBV6-5	ASSKHPNYGYT
few	TRBV19	ASRNTGGGAEAF
.	TRBV19	ATARDRGEKLF
once	TRBV7-9	ASSYGTRIGPQH
.	TRBV7-8	ASSLARLPYIGQSNYGYT
.	TRBV19	ASISGLNTEAF
.	TRBV9	ASSVGRRPSYEQY
.	TRBV28	ASSLADRVNGYT
.	TRBV5-1	ASSSQVGAIHYT
.	TRBV18	ASSPRTATNEKLF